The clone carrying this T cell receptor (beta chain) appeared many times. Its antigen is currently unknown. This sample is part of a study of regulatory T cells in long-lasting Graves disease. Looking at the study overall: Over-5-year antithyroid drug use with positive TSH receptor antibodies defined persistent Graves' disease in the study. Notes on the study in general: Persistent Graves' disease cases displayed lower TCR diversity than newly diagnosed ones.

Time point described: persistent/refractory GD, antithyroid drugs over 5 years with positive TRAb. Scientists built the TCR library using RNA that was extracted from PBMCs. Trimming pared 8 bases from V and 7 bases from J, leaving 13 bases between. Per germline, CDR1 MDHEN and CDR2 SYDVKM. This CDR3 has 12 amino acids. CDR3 regions were amplified by Arm-PCR using iRepertoire HTBI primers to build TCR beta libraries. Per the study methods: Analysis of the samples identified 50 to 65 TRBV and more than eleven TRBJ segments. Each CDR3 protein is one row after TCRdb ran MiXCR on the multiplex PCR reads. TCRdb's processing, not the authors' own work, is the source of the V and J calls. Altogether about 430,000 distinct CDR3 sequences are present, 21% being singletons, with the ten largest covering roughly an eighth.

The receptor was derived from a female donor with Graves disease. The starting material was peripheral blood mononuclear cells (PBMCs), obtained when the disease was refractory, from a patient treated with antithyroid drugs. The chain is built from TRBV28 and TRBJ2-3, with no clear D. CDR3 DNA sequence: TGTGCCAGCCGAAACTTGGGTAATACGCAGTATTTT. Translation: CASRNLGNTQYF.